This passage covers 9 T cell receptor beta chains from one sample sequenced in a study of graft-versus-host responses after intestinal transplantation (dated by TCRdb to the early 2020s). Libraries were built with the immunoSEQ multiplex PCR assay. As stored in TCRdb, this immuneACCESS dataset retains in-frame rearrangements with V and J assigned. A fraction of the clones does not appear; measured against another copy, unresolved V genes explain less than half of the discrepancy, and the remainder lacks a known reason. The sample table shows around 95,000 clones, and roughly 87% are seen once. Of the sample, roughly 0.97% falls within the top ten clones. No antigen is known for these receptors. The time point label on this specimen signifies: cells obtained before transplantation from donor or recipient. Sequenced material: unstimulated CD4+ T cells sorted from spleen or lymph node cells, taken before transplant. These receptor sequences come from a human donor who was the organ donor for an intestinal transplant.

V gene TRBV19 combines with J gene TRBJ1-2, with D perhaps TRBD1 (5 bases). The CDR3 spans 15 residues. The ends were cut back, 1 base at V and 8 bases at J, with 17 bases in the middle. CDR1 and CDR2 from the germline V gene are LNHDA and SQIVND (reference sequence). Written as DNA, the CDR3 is TGTGCCAGTAGTATAGTTCGGCGACAGTCGGGGGGCTACACCTTC. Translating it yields CASSIVRRQSGGYTF.

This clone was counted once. The CDR3 DNA reads as TGTGCCAGCTCAGCACAGGGGGCTGCAGATACGCAGTATTTT. It yields the protein CASSAQGAADTQYF. This sequence joins TRBV18 and TRBJ2-3; 9 nucleotides align to TRBD1. This CDR3 spans 14 amino acids. V lost 5 bases to trimming and J lost 4 bases; unmatched junction nucleotides: 4. The germline gives CDR1 KGHSH, CDR2 LQKENI. The full variable domain, rest sourced from reference TRBV18 and TRBJ2-3, is NAGVMQNPRHLVRRRGQEARLRCSPMKGHSHVYWYRQLPEEGLKFMVYLQKENIIDESGMPKERFSAEFPKEGPSILRIQQVVRGDSAAYFCASSAQGAADTQYFGPGTRLTVL.

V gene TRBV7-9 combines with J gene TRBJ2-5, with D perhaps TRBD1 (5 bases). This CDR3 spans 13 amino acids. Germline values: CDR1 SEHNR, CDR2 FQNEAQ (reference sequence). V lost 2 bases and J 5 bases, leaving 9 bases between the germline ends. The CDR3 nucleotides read TGTGCCAGCAGCTTATTTGGGGCCGAGACCCAGTACTTC. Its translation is CASSLFGAETQYF.

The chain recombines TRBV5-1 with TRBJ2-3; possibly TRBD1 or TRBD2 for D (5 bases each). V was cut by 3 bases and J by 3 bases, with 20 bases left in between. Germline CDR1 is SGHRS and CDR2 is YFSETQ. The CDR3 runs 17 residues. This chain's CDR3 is CASSWGTAGHNTDTQYF. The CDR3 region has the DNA TGCGCCAGCAGCTGGGGGACGGCGGGCCATAATACAGATACGCAGTATTTT.

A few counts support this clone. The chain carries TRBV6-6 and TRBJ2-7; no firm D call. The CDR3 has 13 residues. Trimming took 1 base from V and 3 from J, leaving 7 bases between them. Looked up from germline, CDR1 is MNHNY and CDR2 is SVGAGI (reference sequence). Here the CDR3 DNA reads TGTGCCAGCAGTTACTTCACCGGCTACGAGCAGTACTTC. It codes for CASSYFTGYEQYF.

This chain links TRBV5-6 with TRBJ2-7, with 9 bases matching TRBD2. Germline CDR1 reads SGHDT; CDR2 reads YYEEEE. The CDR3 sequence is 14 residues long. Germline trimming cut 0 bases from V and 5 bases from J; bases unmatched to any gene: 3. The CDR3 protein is CASSLERGVNEQYF. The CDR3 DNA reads TGTGCCAGCAGCTTGGAGCGGGGGGTAAACGAGCAGTACTTC. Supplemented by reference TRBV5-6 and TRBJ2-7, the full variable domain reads DAGVTQSPTHLIKTRGQQVTLRCSPKSGHDTVSWYQQALGQGPQFIFQYYEEEERQRGNFPDRFSGHQFPNYSSELNVNALLLGDSALYLCASSLERGVNEQYFGPGTRLTVT.

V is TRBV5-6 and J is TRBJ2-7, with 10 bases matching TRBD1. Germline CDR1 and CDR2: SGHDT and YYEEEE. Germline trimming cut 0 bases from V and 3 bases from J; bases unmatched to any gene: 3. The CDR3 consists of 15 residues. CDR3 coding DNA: TGTGCCAGCAGCTTGGAAGGGACAGGGGTCTACGAGCAGTACTTC. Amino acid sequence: CASSLEGTGVYEQYF.

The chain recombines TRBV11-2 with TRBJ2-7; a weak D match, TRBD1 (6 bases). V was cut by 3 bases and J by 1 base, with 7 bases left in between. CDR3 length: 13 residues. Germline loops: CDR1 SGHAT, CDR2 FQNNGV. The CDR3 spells CASSLDRSYEQYF. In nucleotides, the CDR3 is TGTGCCAGCAGCTTGGACAGATCCTACGAGCAGTACTTC. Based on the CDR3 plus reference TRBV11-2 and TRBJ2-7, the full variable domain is EAGVAQSPRYKIIEKRQSVAFWCNPISGHATLYWYQQILGQGPKLLIQFQNNGVVDDSQLPKDRFSAERLKGVDSTLKIQPAKLEDSAVYLCASSLDRSYEQYFGPGTRLTVT.

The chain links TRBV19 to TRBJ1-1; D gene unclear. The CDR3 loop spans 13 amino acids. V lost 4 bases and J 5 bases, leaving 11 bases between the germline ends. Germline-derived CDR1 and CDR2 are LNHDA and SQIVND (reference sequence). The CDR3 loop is CASSRGLETEAFF. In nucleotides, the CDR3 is TGTGCCAGTAGTAGAGGGCTCGAAACTGAAGCTTTCTTT.